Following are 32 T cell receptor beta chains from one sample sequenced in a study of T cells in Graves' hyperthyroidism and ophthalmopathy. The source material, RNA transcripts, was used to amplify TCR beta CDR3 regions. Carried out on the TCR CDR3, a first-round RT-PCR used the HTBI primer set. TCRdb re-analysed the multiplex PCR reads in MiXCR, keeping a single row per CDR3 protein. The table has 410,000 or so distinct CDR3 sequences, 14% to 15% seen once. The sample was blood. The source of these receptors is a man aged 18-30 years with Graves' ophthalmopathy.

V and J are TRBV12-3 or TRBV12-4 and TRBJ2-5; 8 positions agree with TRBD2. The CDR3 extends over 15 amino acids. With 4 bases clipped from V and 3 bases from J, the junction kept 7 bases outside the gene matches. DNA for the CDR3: TGTGCCAGCAGTTACAGCCTAGCGGGCAAAGAGACCCAGTACTTC. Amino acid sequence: CASSYSLAGKETQYF.

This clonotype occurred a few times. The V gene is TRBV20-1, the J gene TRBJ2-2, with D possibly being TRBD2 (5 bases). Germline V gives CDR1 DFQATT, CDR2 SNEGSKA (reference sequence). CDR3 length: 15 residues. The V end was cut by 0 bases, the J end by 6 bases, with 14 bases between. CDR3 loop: CSARDPDSPPGELFF. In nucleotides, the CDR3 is TGCAGTGCTAGAGATCCGGACTCGCCCCCCGGGGAGCTGTTTTTT.

Written as DNA, the CDR3 is TGCGCCAGCAGCCCACGACAGGGCTGGGGTCCTACGTACTATGGCTACACCTTC. It codes for CASSPRQGWGPTYYGYTF. This rearrangement joins TRBV5-1 to TRBJ1-2; 7 bases match TRBD1. J lost 3 bases, V lost 4 bases, and 18 bases had no gene match. CDR3 length equals 18 residues. Germline V gene lookup returns CDR1 SGHRS and CDR2 YFSETQ.

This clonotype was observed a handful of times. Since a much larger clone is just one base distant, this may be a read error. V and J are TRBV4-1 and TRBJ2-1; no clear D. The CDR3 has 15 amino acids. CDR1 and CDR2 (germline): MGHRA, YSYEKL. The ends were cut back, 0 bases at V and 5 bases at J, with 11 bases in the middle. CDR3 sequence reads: CASSQEASGNNEQFF. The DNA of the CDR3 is TGCGCCAGCAGCCAAGAAGCGAGTGGAAACAATGAGCAGTTCTTC.

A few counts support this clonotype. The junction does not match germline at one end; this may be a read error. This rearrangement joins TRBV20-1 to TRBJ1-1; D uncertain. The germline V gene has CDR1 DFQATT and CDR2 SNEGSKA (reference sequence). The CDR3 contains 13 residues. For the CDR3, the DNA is TGCAGTGCGAGACGGGGTCTGAACACTGAAGCTCTCTTT. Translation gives CSARRGLNTEALF.

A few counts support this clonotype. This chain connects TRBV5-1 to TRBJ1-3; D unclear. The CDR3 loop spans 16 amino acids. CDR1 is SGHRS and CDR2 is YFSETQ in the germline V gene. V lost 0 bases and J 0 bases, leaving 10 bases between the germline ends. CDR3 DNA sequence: TGCGCCAGCAGCTTGGACAGCATATACTCTGGAAACACCATATATTTT. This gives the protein CASSLDSIYSGNTIYF.

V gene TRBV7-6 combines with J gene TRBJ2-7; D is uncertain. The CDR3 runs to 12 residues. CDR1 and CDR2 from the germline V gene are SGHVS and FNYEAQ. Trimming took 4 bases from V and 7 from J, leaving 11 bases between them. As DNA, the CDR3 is TGTGCCAGCAGCTCCCAAGGTTGGGAGCAGTACTTC. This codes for CASSSQGWEQYF. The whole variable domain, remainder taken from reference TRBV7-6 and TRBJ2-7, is GAGVSQSPRYKVTKRGQDVALRCDPISGHVSLYWYRQALGQGPEFLTYFNYEAQQDKSGLPNDRFSAERPEGSISTLTIQRTEQRDSAMYRCASSSQGWEQYFGPGTRLTVT.

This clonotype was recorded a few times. The chain's CDR3 is CASSDLGVNTGELFF. DNA for the CDR3: TGTGCCAGCAGTGATCTAGGGGTGAACACCGGGGAGCTGTTTTTT. This chain links TRBV25-1 with TRBJ2-2; possibly TRBD1 for D (5 bases). Germline V CDR1 and CDR2: MGHDK, SYGVNS. CDR3 size: 15 residues. The V and J ends lost 3 bases and 1 base respectively, with 9 bases between them.

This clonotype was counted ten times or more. DNA of the CDR3: TGCGCCAGCAGCTTGGTTTCCAGGACCACAGATACGCAGTATTTT. Amino acids: CASSLVSRTTDTQYF. The rearrangement joins TRBV5-1 to TRBJ2-3; no definite D call. V lost 0 bases and J 2 bases, leaving 10 bases between the germline ends. This CDR3 has 15 residues. Looked up from germline, CDR1 is SGHRS and CDR2 is YFSETQ. The entire variable domain, with the rest obtained from reference TRBV5-1 and TRBJ2-3, is as follows: KAGVTQTPRYLIKTRGQQVTLSCSPISGHRSVSWYQQTPGQGLQFLFEYFSETQRNKGNFPGRFSGRQFSNSRSEMNVSTLELGDSALYLCASSLVSRTTDTQYFGPGTRLTVL.

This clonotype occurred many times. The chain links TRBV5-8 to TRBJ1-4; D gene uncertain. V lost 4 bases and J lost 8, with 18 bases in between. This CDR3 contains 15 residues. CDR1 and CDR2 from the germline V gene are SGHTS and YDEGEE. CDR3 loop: CASSLADVGREKLFF. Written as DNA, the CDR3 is TGTGCCAGCAGCCTCGCGGACGTGGGTCGGGAAAAACTGTTTTTT.

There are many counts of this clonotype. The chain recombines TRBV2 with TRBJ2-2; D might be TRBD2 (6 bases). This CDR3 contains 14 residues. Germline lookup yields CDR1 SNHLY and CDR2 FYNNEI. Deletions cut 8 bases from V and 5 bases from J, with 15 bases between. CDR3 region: CASGGLLLTGELFF. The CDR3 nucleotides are TGTGCCAGCGGAGGACTACTTCTTACCGGGGAGCTGTTTTTT.

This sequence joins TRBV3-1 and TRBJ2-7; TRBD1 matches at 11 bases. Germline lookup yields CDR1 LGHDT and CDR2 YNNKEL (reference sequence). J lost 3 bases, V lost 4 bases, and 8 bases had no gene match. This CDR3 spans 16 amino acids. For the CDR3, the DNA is TGTGCCAGCAGCCGGGTCCCGGGACAGGGGGTCTACGAGCAGTACTTC. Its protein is CASSRVPGQGVYEQYF.

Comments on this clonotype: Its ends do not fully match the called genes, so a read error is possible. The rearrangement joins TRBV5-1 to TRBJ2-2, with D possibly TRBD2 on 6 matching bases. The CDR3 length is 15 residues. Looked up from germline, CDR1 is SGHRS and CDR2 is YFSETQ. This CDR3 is CASSPGGTNTGELLF. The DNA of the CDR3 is TGCGCCAGCTCTCCCGGGGGAACTAACACCGGGGAGCTGCTTTTT.

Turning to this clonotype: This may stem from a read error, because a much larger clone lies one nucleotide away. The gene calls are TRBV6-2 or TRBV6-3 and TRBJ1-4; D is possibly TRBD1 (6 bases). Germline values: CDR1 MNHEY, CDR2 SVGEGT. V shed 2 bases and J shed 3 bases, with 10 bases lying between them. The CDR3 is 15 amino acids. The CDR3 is CASSYGGQANEKLFF. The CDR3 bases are TGTGCCAGCAGTTACGGGGGCCAAGCTAATGAAAAACTGTTTTTT.

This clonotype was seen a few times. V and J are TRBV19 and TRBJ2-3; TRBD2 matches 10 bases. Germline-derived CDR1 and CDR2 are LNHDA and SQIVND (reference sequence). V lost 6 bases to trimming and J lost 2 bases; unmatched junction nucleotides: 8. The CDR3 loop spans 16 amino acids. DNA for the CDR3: TGTGCCAGTAGCACCCTCGGACTAGCGGCCACAGATACGCAGTATTTT. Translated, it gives CASSTLGLAATDTQYF.

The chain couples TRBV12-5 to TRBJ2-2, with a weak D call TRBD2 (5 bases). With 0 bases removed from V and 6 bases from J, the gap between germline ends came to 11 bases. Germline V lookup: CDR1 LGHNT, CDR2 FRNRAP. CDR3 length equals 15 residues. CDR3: CASGLVNVGAGELFF. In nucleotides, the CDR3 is TGTGCTAGTGGTTTGGTAAATGTCGGGGCCGGGGAGCTGTTTTTT.

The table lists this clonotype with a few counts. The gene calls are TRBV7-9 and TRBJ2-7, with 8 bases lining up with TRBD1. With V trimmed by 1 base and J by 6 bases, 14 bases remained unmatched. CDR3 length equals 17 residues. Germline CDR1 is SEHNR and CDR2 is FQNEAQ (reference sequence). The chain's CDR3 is CASSLVPQTGARGEQYF. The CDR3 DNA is TGTGCCAGCAGCTTAGTTCCCCAGACAGGGGCCCGCGGCGAGCAGTACTTC. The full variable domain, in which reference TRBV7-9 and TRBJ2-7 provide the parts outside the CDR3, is DTGVSQNPRHKITKRGQNVTFRCDPISEHNRLYWYRQTLGQGPEFLTYFQNEAQLEKSRLLSDRFSAERPKGSFSTLEIQRTEQGDSAMYLCASSLVPQTGARGEQYFGPGTRLTVT.

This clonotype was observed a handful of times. The CDR3 region is CASSVYSTEAFF. In DNA form, the CDR3 reads TGTGCCAGCAGTGTTTACAGCACTGAAGCTTTCTTT. The chain links TRBV6-1 to TRBJ1-1, with no clear D. The CDR3 contains 12 residues. CDR1 MNHNS and CDR2 SASEGT come from the germline V gene. The V and J ends lost 4 bases and 4 bases respectively, with 7 bases between them.

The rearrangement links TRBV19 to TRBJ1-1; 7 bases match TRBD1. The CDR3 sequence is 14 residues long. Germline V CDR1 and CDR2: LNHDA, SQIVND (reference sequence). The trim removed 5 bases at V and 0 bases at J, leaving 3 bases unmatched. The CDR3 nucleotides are TGTGCCAGTAGTGTCAGGGGGATGAACACTGAAGCTTTCTTT. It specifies CASSVRGMNTEAFF.

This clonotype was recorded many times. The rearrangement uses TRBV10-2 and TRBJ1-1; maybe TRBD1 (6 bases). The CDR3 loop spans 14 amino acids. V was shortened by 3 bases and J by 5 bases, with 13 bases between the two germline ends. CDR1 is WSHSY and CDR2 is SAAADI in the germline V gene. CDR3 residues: CASSESRGSTEAFF. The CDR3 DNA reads TGCGCCAGCAGTGAAAGCAGGGGAAGTACTGAAGCTTTCTTT.

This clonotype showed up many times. The chain's CDR3 is CATPGTGDSYEQYF. In DNA form, the CDR3 reads TGTGCCACCCCCGGGACAGGAGACTCCTACGAGCAGTACTTC. The chain combines TRBV15 with TRBJ2-7, with 8 bases that match TRBD1. Per the germline V gene, CDR1 is LNHNV and CDR2 is YYDKDF (reference sequence). The V and J ends lost 8 bases and 0 bases, in that order; junction bases with no gene match: 6. The CDR3 length is 14 residues.

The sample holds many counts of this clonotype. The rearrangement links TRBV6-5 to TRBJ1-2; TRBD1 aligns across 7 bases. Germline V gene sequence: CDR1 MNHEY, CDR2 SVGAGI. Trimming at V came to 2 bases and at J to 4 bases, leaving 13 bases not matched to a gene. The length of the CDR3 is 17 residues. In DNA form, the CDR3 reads TGTGCCAGCAGTTACGCCAGGGACAGTCGACAAGGCTATGGCTACACCTTC. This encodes CASSYARDSRQGYGYTF.

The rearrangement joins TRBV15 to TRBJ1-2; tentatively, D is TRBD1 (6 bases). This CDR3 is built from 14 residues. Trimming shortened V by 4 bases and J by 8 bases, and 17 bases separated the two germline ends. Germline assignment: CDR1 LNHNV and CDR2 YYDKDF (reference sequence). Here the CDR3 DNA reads TGTGCCACCAGCACCGCCTCAGGGGCTGACGGCTACACCTTC. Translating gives CATSTASGADGYTF.

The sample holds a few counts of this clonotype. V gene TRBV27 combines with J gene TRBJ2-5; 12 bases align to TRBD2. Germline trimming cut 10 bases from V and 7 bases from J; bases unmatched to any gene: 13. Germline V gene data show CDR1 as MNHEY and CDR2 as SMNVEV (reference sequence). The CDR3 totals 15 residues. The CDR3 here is CAIPSRTSGKGTQYF. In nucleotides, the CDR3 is TGTGCCATTCCAAGCCGGACTAGCGGGAAGGGGACCCAGTACTTC.

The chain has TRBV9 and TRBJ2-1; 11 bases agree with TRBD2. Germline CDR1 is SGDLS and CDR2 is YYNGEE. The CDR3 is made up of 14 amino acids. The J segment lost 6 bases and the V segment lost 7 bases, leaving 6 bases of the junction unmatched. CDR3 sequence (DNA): TGTGCCAGCTGTAGCGGGAGGGCCTGCAATGAGCAGTTCTTC. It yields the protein CASCSGRACNEQFF.

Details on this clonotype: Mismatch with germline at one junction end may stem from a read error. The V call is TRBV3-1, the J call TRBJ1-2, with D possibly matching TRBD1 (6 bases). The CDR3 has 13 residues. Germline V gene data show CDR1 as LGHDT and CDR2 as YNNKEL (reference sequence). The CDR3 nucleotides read TGTGCCAGCAGCCCGCCTGGGGGCTATGGCCACACCTTC. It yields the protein CASSPPGGYGHTF.

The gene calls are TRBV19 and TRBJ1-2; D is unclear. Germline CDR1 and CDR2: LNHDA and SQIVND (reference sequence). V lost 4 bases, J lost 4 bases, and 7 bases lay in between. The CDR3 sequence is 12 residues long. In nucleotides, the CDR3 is TGTGCCAGTAGTAAGGTGCCCTATGGCTACACCTTC. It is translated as CASSKVPYGYTF.

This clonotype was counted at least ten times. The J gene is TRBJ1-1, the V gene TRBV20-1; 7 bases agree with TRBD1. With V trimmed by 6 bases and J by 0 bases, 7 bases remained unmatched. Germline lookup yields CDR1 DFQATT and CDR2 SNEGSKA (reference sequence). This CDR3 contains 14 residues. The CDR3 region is CSAGGGRLNTEAFF. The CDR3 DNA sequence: TGCAGTGCCGGAGGGGGCAGACTGAACACTGAAGCTTTCTTT.

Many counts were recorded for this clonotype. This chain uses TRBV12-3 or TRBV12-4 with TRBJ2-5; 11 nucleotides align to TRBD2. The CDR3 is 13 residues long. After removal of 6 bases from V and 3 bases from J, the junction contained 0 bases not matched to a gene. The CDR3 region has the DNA TGTGCCAGCAGACTAGCGGGAGAAGAGACCCAGTACTTC. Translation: CASRLAGEETQYF.

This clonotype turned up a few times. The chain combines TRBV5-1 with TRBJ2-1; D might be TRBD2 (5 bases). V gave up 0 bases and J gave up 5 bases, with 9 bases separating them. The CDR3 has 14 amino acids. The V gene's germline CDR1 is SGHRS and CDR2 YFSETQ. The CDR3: CASSLEPGNNEQFF. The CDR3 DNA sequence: TGCGCCAGCAGCTTGGAGCCGGGAAACAATGAGCAGTTCTTC.

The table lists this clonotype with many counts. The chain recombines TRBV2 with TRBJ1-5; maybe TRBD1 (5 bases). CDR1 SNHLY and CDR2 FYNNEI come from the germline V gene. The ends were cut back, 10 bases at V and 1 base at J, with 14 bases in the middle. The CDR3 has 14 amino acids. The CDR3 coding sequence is TGTGCCACCTTGAACCGGGACAGCAATCAGCCCCAGCATTTT. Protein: CATLNRDSNQPQHF.

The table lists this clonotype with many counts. CDR3: CAWSVGPLSSYNEQFF. CDR3 in DNA: TGTGCCTGGAGTGTAGGACCCCTTAGCTCCTACAATGAGCAGTTCTTC. The chain has TRBV30 and TRBJ2-1; D not certain. V lost 0 bases to trimming and J lost 0 bases, with 12 bases between them. Germline loops: CDR1 GTSNPN, CDR2 SVGIG (reference sequence). CDR3 length: 16 amino acids.